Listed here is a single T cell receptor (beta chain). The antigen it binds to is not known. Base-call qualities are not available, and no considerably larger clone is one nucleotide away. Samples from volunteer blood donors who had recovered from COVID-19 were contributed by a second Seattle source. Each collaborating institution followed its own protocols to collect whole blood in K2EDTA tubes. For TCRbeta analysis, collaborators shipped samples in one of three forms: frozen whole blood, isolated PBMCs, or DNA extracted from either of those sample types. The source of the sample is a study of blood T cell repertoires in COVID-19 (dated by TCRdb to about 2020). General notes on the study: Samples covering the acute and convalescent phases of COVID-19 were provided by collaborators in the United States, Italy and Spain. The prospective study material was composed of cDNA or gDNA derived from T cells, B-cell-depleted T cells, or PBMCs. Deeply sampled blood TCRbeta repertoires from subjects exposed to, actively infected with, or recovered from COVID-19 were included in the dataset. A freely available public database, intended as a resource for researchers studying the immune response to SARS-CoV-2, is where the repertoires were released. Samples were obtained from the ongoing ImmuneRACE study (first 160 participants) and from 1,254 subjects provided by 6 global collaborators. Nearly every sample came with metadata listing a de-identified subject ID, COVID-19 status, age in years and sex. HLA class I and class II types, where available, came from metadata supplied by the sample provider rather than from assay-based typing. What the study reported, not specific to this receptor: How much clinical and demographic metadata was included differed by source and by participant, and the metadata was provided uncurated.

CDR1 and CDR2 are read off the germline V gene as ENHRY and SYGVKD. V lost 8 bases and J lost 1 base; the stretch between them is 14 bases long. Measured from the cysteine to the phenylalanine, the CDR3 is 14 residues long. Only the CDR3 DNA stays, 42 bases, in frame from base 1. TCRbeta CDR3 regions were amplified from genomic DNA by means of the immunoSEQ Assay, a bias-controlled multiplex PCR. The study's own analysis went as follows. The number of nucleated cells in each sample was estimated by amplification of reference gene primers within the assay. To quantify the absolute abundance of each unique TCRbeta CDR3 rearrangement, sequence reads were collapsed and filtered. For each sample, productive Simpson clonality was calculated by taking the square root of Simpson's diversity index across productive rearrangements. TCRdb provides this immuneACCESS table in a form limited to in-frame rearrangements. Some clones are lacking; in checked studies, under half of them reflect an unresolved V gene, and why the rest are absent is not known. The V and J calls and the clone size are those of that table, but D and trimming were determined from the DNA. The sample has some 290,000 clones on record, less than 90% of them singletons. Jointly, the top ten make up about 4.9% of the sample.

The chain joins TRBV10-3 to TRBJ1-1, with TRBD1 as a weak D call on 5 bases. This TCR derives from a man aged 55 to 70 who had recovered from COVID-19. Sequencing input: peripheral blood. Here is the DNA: TGTGCCATCGGTTCGACAGCAGGGAACACTGAAGCTTTCTTT. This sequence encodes CAIGSTAGNTEAFF.